The clone carrying this T cell receptor (beta chain) was seen a handful of times. Antigen unknown. Unique molecular identifiers were present on the cDNA, which also gained a universal primer site by template switching. TCRdb re-called the 5' RACE reads with MiXCR, one entry per CDR3 protein. The repertoire holds hundreds of thousands of distinct CDR3 sequences, under 9% seen once, with about 0.98% in the top ten. This entry belongs to a study of identical twins. Only healthy Caucasians were enrolled as donors. The germline V gene has CDR1 MGHRA and CDR2 YSYEKL. The CDR3 covers 16 residues. Trimming cost V 0 bases and J 7 bases, with 18 bases left between them. Points from the study as a whole: Abundant cord blood beta clonotypes carried fewer insertions; memory repertoires showed none.

The data also belong to a second study, concerning yellow fever vaccine responses in identical twins.

This chain uses TRBV4-1 with TRBJ1-1; D might be TRBD1 (5 bases). This clonotype originated in a woman aged 18 to 35 in good health. Sequencing used PBMCs. The chain's CDR3 is CASSQESKVGTYEAFF. CDR3 nucleotide sequence: TGCGCCAGCAGCCAAGAAAGTAAGGTCGGGACGTATGAAGCTTTCTTT.